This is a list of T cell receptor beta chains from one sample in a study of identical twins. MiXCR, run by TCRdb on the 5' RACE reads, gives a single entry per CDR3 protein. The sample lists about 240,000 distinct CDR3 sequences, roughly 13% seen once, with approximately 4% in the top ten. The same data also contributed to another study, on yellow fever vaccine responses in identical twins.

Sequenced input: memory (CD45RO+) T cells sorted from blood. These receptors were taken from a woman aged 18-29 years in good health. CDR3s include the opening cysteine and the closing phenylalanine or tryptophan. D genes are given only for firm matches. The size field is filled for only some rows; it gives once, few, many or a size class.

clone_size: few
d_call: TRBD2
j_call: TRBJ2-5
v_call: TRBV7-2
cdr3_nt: TGTGCCAGCAGCCCAAGCGGGGTACAAGAGACCCAGTACTTC
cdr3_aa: CASSPSGVQETQYF

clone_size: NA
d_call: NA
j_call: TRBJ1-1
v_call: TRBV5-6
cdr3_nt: TGTGCCAACCTGACAGTTATGAACACTGAAGCTTTCTTT
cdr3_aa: CANLTVMNTEAFF

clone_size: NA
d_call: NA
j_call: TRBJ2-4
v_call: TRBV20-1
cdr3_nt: TGCAGTGCGCCTGACAGTGGTCGGGTAGCCAAAAACATTCAGTACTTC
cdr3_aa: CSAPDSGRVAKNIQYF

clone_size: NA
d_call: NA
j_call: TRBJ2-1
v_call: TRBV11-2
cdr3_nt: TGTGCCAGCAGCACACAGAGGGGGGGAGGGGCCTACAATGAGCAGTTCTTC
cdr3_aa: CASSTQRGGGAYNEQFF

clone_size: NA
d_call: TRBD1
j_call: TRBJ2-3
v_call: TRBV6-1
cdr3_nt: TGTGCCAGCAGTCCAGTACAAGGGGGCGCGAAAGATACGCAGTATTTT
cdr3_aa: CASSPVQGGAKDTQYF

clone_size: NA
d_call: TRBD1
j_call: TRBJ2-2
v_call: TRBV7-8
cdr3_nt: TGTGCCAGCAGCTTAGTAGGCGGACAGGGGGCGACCGGGGAGCTGTTTTTT
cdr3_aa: CASSLVGGQGATGELFF

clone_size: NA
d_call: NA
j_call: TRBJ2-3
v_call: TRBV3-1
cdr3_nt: TGTGCCAGCAGCCAGGGGGGGCCCACAGATACGCAGTATTTT
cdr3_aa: CASSQGGPTDTQYF

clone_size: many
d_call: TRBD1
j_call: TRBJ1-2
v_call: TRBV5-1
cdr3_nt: TGCGCCAGCAGCTTACAGGGGGCGCAGAATGGCTACACCTTC
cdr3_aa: CASSLQGAQNGYTF

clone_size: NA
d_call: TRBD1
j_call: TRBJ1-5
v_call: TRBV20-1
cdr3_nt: TGCAGTGCTAGAGACTCAGGGACAGAGATTCAGCCCCAGCATTTT
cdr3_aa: CSARDSGTEIQPQHF

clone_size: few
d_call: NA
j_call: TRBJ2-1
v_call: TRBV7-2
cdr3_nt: TGTGCCAGCAGCTCCCGGTGGCAGGGCGATGAGCAGTTCTTC
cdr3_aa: CASSSRWQGDEQFF

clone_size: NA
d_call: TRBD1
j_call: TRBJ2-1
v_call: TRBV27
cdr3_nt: TGTGCCAGCAGCTCCGACACAGGGGATTTCAATGAGCAGTTCTTC
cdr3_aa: CASSSDTGDFNEQFF

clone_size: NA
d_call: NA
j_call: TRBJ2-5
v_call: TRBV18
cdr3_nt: TGTGCCAGCTCACCAAGGAACCAAGAGACCCAGTACTTC
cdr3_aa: CASSPRNQETQYF

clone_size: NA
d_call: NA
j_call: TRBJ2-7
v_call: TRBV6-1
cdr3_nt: TGTGCCAGCAGCTCCCAGGTACGGAGAAACTTCGAGAAGTACTTC
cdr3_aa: CASSSQVRRNFEKYF

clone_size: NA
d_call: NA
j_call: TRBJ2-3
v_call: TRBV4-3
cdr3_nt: TGCGCCAGCAGCCAAGCTTTGGCACCAGATACGCAGTATTTT
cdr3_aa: CASSQALAPDTQYF

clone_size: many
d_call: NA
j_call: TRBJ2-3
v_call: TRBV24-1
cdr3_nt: TGTGCCACCAGTCCCCCTAGCGTAGGCACAGATACGCAGTATTTT
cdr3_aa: CATSPPSVGTDTQYF

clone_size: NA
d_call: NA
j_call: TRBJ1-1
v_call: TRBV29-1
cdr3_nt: TGCAGCGCCGAAACAGGGCGAGTAAACACTGAAGCTTTCTTT
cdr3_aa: CSAETGRVNTEAFF

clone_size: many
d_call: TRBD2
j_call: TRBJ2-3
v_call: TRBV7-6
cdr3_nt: TGTGCCAGCAGCTCTAGCGGGGGCGCAGATACGCAGTATTTT
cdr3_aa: CASSSSGGADTQYF

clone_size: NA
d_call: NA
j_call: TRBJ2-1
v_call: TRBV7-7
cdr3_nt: TGTGCTAGCAGCTTATACTACCCAGGGAGTTCCTACAATGAGCAGTTCTTC
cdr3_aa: CASSLYYPGSSYNEQFF

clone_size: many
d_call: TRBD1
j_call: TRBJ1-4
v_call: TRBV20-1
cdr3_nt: TGCAGTGCTAGTTCGGGGCAGGGGGCAGTAAAACTGTTTTTT
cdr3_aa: CSASSGQGAVKLFF

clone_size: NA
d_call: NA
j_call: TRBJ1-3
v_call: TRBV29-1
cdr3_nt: TGCAGCGTAGCCACCGGGACAATGGCTGGAAACACCATATATTTT
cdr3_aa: CSVATGTMAGNTIYF

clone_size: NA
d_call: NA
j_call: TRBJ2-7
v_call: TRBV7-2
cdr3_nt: TGTGCCAGCAGCTTAAAGGGAGGTGGGGGCTACGAGCAGTACTTC
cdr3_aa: CASSLKGGGGYEQYF

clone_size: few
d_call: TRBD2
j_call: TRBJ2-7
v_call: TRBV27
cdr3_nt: TGTGCCAGCAGTACCGGGACTAGCGGGAGGGCCTACGAGCAGTACTTC
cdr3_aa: CASSTGTSGRAYEQYF

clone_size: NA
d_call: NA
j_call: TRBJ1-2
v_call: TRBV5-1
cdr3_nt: TGCGCCAGCAGCTTGGCACCTACCTACAGCAATGGCTACACCTTC
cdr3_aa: CASSLAPTYSNGYTF

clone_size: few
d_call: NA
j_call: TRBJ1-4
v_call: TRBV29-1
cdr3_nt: TGCAGCGTTATCAAGGGTGAAAAACTGTTTTTT
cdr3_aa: CSVIKGEKLFF

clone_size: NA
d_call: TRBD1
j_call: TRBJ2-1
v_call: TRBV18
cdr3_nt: TGTGCCAGCTGCCAAGGGACGGGACAGGGGGTTCGGTACAATGAGCAGTTCTTC
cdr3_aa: CASCQGTGQGVRYNEQFF

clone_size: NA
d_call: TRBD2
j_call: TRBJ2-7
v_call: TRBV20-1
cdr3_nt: TGCAGTGCCGAACGGACTAGCGGGGGGCGGTACGAGCAGTACTTC
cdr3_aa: CSAERTSGGRYEQYF

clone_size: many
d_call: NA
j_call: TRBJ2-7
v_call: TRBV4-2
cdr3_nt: TGTGCCAGCAGCCAAGTCGGAGGGAGCTCCTACGAGCAGTACTTC
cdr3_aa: CASSQVGGSSYEQYF

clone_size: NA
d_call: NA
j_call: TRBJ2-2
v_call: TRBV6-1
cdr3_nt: TGTGCCAGCAGAACCGGAGGGAACACCGGGGAGCTGTTTTTT
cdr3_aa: CASRTGGNTGELFF

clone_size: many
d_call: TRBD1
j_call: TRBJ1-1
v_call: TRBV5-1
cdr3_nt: TGCGCCAGCAGCGTGACAGGGCAGAACACTGAAGCTTTCTTT
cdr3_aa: CASSVTGQNTEAFF

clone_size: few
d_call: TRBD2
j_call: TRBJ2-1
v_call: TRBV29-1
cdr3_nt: TGCAGCGTTGAAGGGGCGTGGAGCGGGGGCCACAATGAGCAGTTCTTC
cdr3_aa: CSVEGAWSGGHNEQFF

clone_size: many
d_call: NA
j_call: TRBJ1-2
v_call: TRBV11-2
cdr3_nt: TGTGCCAGCAGCTTAGACCCAGGTGGGGGAAGCTATGGCTACACCTTC
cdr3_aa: CASSLDPGGGSYGYTF

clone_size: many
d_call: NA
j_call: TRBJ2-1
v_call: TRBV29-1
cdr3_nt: TGCAGCGTTGAGGGGGACGGGAGCTCCTACAATGAGCAGTTCTTC
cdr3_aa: CSVEGDGSSYNEQFF

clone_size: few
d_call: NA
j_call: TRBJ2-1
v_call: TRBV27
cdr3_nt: TGTGCCAGCAGTACCCCTGCCGCGGGGCGCAATGAGCAGTTCTTC
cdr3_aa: CASSTPAAGRNEQFF

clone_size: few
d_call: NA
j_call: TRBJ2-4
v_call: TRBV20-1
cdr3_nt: TGCAGTGCTGGAGCTGGCGGGATGGGCATTCAGTACTTC
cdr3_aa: CSAGAGGMGIQYF

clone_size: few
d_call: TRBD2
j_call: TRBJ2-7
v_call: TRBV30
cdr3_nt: TGTGCCTGGGCGACTAGCGGGGGAACCGAGCAGTACTTC
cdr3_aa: CAWATSGGTEQYF

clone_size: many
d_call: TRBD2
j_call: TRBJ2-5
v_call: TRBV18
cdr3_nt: TGTGCCAGCTCACCACTTCAAGGTGGACTAGCGGGAGGGCAAGAGACCCAGTACTTC
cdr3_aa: CASSPLQGGLAGGQETQYF

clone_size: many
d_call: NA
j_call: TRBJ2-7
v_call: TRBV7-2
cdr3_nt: TGTGCCAGCAGCTCCCTAATGGGATCCTACGAGCAGTACTTC
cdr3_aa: CASSSLMGSYEQYF

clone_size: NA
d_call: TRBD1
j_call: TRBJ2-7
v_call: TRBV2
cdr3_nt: TGTGCCAGCAGTGAAGACTCGGGACAGATCTACGAGCAGTACTTC
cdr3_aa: CASSEDSGQIYEQYF

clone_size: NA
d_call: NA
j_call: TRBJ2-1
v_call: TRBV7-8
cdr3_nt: TGTGCCAGCAGCCGTCCAGGACCTACGGGGTTCTTC
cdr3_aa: CASSRPGPTGFF

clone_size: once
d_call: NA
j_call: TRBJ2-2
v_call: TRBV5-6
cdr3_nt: TGTGCCAGCAGCTTCCTTGTAGGCCGGAACACCGGGGAGCTGTTTTTT
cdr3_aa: CASSFLVGRNTGELFF

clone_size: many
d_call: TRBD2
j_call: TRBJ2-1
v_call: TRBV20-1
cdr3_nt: TGCAGTGCTCGTGGAGAGCGGGACTACAATGAGCAGTTCTTC
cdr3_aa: CSARGERDYNEQFF

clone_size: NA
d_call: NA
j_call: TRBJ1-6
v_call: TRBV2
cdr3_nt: TGTGCCAGCAACCAGGCTAATTCACCCCTCCACTTT
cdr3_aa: CASNQANSPLHF

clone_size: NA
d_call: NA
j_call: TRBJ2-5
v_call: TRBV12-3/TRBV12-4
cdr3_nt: TGTGCCAGCAGTGTGCCAGGGGCCCGGGGCCAAGAGACCCAGTACTTC
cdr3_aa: CASSVPGARGQETQYF

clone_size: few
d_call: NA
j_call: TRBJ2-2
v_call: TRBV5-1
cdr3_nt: TGCGCCAGCAGCTTGGGGGGGATTGGAACCGGGGAGCTGTTTTTT
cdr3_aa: CASSLGGIGTGELFF

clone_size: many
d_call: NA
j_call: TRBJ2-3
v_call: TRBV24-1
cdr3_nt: TGTGCCACCAGTGATCCCCCGCTGGATACGCAGTATTTT
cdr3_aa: CATSDPPLDTQYF

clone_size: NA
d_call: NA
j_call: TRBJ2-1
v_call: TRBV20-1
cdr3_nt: TGCAGTGCTTACACCTACAATGAGCAGTTCTTC
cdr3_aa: CSAYTYNEQFF

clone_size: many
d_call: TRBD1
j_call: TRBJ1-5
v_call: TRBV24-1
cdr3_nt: TGTGCCACCAGTGATACAACAGGGGGCCGCAATCAGCCCCAGCATTTT
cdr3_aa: CATSDTTGGRNQPQHF

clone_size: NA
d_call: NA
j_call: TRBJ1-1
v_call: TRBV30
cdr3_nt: TGTGCCTGGAGTGTAACCAGGGGGAACACTGAAGCTTTCTTT
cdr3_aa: CAWSVTRGNTEAFF

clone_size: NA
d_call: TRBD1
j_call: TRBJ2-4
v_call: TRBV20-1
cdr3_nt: TGCAGTGCTAGAGAGACAGGGGAAGTGGACATTCAGTACTTC
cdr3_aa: CSARETGEVDIQYF

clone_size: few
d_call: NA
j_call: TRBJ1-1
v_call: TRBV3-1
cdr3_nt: TGTGCCAGCAGCCAGGGCGGGTTTTCAGCTTTCTTT
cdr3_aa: CASSQGGFSAFF

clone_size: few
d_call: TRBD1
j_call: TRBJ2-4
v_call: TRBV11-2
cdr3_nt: TGTGCCAGCAGCTTAAATCCGGGACAGGGCTCCATTCAGTACTTC
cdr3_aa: CASSLNPGQGSIQYF

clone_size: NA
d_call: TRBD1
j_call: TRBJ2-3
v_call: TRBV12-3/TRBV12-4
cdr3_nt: TGTGCCAGCAGTCCCCCCGGGACAGGGGGTGTGGGGTCCACAGATACGCAGTATTTT
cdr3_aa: CASSPPGTGGVGSTDTQYF

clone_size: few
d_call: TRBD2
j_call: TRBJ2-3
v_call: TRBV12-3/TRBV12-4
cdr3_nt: TGTGCCAGCAGTCGCTACGGCGGGAGTAGCACAGATACGCAGTATTTT
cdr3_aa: CASSRYGGSSTDTQYF

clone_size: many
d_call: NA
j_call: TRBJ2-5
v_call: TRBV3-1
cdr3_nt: TGTGCCAGCAGCCCGGGACCGCTGCAAGAGACCCAGTACTTC
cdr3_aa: CASSPGPLQETQYF

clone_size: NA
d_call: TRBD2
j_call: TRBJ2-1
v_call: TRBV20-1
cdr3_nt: TGCAGTGCTGAATTCGGGACTAGCGGGAGATGGGAGCAGTTCTTC
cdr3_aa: CSAEFGTSGRWEQFF

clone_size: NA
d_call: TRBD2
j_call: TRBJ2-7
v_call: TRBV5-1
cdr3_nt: TGCGCCAGCAGCTTGGAAGGGACTAGCGGGAGTTGGACCTACGAGCAGTACTTC
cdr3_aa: CASSLEGTSGSWTYEQYF

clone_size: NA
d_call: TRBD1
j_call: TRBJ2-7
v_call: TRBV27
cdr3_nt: TGTGCCAGCAGTTTATCGGGGACAGGGGGACGCTCCTACGAGCAGTACTTC
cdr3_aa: CASSLSGTGGRSYEQYF

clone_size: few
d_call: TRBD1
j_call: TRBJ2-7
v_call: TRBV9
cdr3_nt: TGTGCCAGCAGCGCCGGACAGGGGATAAGATACGAGCAGTACTTC
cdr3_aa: CASSAGQGIRYEQYF